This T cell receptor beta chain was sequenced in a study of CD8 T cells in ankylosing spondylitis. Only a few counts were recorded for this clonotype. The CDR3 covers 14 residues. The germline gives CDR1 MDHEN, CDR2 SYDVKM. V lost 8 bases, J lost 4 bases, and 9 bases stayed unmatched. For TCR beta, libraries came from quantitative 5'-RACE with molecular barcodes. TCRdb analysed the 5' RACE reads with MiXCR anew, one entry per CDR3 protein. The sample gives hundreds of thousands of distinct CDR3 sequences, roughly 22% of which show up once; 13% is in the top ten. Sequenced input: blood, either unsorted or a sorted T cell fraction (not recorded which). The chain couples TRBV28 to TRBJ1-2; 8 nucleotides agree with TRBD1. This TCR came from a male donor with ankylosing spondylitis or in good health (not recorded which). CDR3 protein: CASSRQGIIYGYTF. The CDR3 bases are TGTGCCAGCTCCCGACAGGGGATTATCTATGGCTACACCTTC.